This T cell receptor beta chain was recorded in a study of neurological immune-mediated disorders. Time point here: technical triplicate 2. The study built sorted libraries from 1 million CD4+ or CD8+ T cells. The CDR3 spans 13 residues. Germline-derived CDR1 and CDR2 are DFQATT and SNEGSKA (reference sequence). V dropped 5 bases and J dropped 8 bases, with 15 bases sitting between them. Findings and caveats of the study: CDR3 amino acid sequences found in expanded clones were never shared across subjects, suggesting private repertoires in all groups.

The cDNA came from 5'RACE, which used 10-nucleotide random UMIs. In every sequencing run, more than 180 million TCR-beta sequences were generated from 15-18 subjects. In TCRdb, the 5' RACE reads were re-called with MiXCR into one record per CDR3 protein. The sample gives 25,000 to 35,000 distinct CDR3 sequences, roughly 15% of which show up once; around 5% is in the top ten. This clonotype was seen many times. The antigen is not known. This rearrangement joins TRBV20-1 to TRBJ1-4; D might be TRBD1 (6 bases). The clonotype comes from a female donor with HTLV-1-associated myelopathy (HAM/TSP). Sequencing was done on a sample of CD4+ T cells from blood. For the CDR3, the DNA is TGCAGTGCTCAGTCGGACAGCCCGGAAAAACTGTTTTTT. Translating gives CSAQSDSPEKLFF.